These T cell receptor beta chains were read from a single sample in a study of blood T cell repertoires in COVID-19. The data were produced by immunoSEQ multiplex PCR, yet TCRdb's version contains in-frame clones alone and is incomplete. The sample lists fewer than 140,000 clones, around 80% occurring once. The sequenced sample consisted of peripheral blood. The source of these receptors is a woman between 55 and 75 years old with acute or convalescent COVID-19. The CDR3 runs from the conserved cysteine through the conserved F or W.

TRBJ1-4,TRBV2,CASSETGANEKLFF
TRBJ2-7,TRBV7-2,CASSRGGGQMQYF
TRBJ2-7,TRBV7-2,CASSSAGRTREQYF
TRBJ1-6,TRBV2,CASSARGGTTQLHF
TRBJ1-4,TRBV3-1/TRBV3-2,CASSHRGSEKLFF
TRBJ2-5,TRBV19,CASSHPGTGGKETQYF
TRBJ1-5,TRBV19,CASSLRTGGNQPQHF
TRBJ2-5,TRBV5-1,CASSLQAGVGETQYF
TRBJ2-1,TRBV9,CASSSRTSGTRNEQFF
TRBJ1-1,TRBV5-1,CASSFGRDRAYVPEAFF
TRBJ2-1,TRBV11-2,CASSSAGPYNEQFF
TRBJ1-1,TRBV5-1,CASSSTGVQVNTEAFF
TRBJ2-7,TRBV25-1,CASSDRDSTYEQYF
TRBJ1-2,TRBV3-1/TRBV3-2,CASSQLAGDGYTF
TRBJ2-1,TRBV27,CASSLSRVSYNEQFF
TRBJ2-2,TRBV2,CASRGPGTGELFF